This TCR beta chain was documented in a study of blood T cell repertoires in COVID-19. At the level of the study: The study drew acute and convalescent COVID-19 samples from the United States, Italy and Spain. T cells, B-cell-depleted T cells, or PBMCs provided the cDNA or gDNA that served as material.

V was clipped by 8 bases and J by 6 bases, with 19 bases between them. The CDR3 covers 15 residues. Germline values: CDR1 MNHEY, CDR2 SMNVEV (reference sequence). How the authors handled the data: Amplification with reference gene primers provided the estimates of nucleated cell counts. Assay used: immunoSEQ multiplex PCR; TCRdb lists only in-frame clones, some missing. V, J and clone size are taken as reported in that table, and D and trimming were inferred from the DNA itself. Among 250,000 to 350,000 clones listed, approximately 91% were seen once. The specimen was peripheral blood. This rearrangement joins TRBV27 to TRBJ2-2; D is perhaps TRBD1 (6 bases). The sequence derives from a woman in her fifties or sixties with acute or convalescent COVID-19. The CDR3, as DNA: TGTGCCAGCGGTTGGGGCAGGGGTACGGCCGGGGAGCTGTTTTTT. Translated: CASGWGRGTAGELFF.